This T cell receptor (beta chain) stems from a study of CD8+CD57+ T cells in acquired aplastic anemia. As for the study in general: Sorted CD4+ and CD8+ cells yielded around 3 ug of DNA on average.

Genomic DNA served as template for TCR beta VDJ and CDR3 profiling. TCRdb redid the calling of the reads with MiXCR, one entry per CDR3 protein. This table has about 200,000 distinct CDR3 sequences, roughly two thirds appearing once. V gave up 7 bases and J gave up 8 bases, with 12 bases separating them. This CDR3 has 12 amino acids. Germline V CDR1 and CDR2: SGHVS, FQNEAQ. With regard to this clonotype: Its antigen is not known.

General observations from the study: The number of CD8+ CDR3 sequences shared by patients and controls was about 27.

In patients chosen for sequencing, flow cytometry had shown CD8+CD57+ cell expansion. Severe acquired aplastic anemia affected all patients. Sequencing used sorted CD4+, CD8+, or CD8+CD57+ T cells (not recorded which) from PBMCs. The chain carries TRBV7-8 and TRBJ1-5; D gene unclear. This TCR was sampled from a human donor with aplastic anemia. CDR3 coding DNA: TGTGCCAGCACCTCCCCGAAAGAGCCCCAGCATTTT. Its protein product is CASTSPKEPQHF. The complete variable domain, with remaining parts taken from reference TRBV7-8 and TRBJ1-5, reads GAGVSQSPRYKVAKRGQDVALRCDPISGHVSLFWYQQALGQGPEFLTYFQNEAQLDKSGLPSDRFFAERPEGSVSTLKIQRTQQEDSAVYLCASTSPKEPQHFGDGTRLSIL.